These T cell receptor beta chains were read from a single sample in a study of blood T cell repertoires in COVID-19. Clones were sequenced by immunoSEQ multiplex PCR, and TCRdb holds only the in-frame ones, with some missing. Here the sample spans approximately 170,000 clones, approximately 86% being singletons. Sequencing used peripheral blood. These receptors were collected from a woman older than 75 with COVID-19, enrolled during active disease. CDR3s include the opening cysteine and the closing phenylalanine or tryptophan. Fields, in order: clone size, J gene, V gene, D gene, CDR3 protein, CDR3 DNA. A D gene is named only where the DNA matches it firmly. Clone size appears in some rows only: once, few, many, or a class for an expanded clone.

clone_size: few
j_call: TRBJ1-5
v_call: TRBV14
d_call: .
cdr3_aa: CASSQVAGLWEQPQHF
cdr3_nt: TGTGCCAGCAGCCAAGTCGCGGGGCTTTGGGAGCAGCCCCAGCATTTT

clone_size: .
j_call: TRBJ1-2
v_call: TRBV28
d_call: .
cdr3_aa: CASSLRGFEGGYTF
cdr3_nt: TGTGCCAGCAGTTTACGCGGATTCGAAGGCGGCTACACCTTC

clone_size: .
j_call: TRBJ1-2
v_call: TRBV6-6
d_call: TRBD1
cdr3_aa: CASSYLGGTGFYTF
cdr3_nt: TGTGCCAGCAGTTACTTAGGGGGGACAGGGTTCTACACCTTC

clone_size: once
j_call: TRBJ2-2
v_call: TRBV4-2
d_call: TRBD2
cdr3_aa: CASSQGLLSGRHGELFF
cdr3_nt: TGTGCCAGCAGCCAAGGCCTATTAAGCGGGAGGCACGGGGAGCTGTTTTTT

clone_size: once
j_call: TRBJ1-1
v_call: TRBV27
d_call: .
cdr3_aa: CASSRRRGGDTEAFF
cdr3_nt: TGTGCCAGCAGTCGACGACGGGGTGGGGACACTGAAGCTTTCTTT

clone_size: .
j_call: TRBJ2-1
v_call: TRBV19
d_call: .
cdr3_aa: CASSLGGRPGGNEQFF
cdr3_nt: TGTGCCAGTAGTCTCGGGGGGCGGCCCGGGGGGAATGAGCAGTTCTTC

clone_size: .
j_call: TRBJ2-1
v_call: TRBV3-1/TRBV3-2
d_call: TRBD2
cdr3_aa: CASSQVLAGGNEQFF
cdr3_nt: TGTGCCAGCAGCCAAGTGCTAGCGGGAGGGAATGAGCAGTTCTTC

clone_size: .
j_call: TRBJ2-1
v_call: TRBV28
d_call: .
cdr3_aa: CASKVGGREQFF
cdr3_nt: TGTGCCAGCAAGGTGGGGGGAAGAGAGCAGTTCTTC

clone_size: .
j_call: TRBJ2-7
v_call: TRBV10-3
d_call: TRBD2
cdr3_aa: CAISDLAGGRGGEQYF
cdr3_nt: TGTGCCATCAGTGACCTAGCGGGAGGGCGAGGGGGGGAGCAGTACTTC

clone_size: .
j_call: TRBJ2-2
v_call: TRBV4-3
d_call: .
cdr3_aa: CASSQDPSHLQVGELFF
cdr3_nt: TGCGCCAGCAGCCAAGATCCCAGTCATCTCCAGGTCGGGGAGCTGTTTTTT